This is a list of T cell receptor beta chains from one sample in a study of cytomegalovirus exposure and HLA in healthy donors. The data were produced by immunoSEQ multiplex PCR, yet TCRdb's version contains in-frame clones alone and is incomplete. The sample carries just over 150,000 clones, roughly 88% recorded once. Sequencing used PBMCs. These receptor sequences come from a man aged 45-60 years in good health and CMV-seropositive. Both conserved end residues are part of each CDR3. D genes are given only for firm matches. Rows may omit the clone size; those that give it use once, few, many or a size class.

D gene	V gene	clone size	J gene	CDR3 DNA	CDR3 protein
.	TRBV14	.	TRBJ2-5	TGTGCCAGCAGCCAAGACCTGGCGGGGAAAGAGACCCAGTACTTC	CASSQDLAGKETQYF
.	TRBV9	few	TRBJ2-7	TGTGCCAGCAGCGTGACAGGCTCCTACGAGCAGTACTTC	CASSVTGSYEQYF
.	TRBV30	.	TRBJ1-2	TGTGCCTGGGGGCCGCCCTACACCTTC	CAWGPPYTF
.	TRBV7-3	few	TRBJ2-7	TGTGCCAGCAGCCCGGGGACCTACGAGCAGTACTTC	CASSPGTYEQYF
.	TRBV29-1	.	TRBJ1-1	TGCAGCGTTGTCCAGGGCCCTGGTAGTCCTGAAGCTTTCTTT	CSVVQGPGSPEAFF
.	TRBV11-2	.	TRBJ2-5	TGTGCCAGCAGCCCAGGAGGTGGGATTTGGGATGGAGAGACCCAGTACTTC	CASSPGGGIWDGETQYF
.	TRBV19	.	TRBJ2-3	TGTGCCAGTAGTATGGGAGGCACAGATACGCAGTATTTT	CASSMGGTDTQYF
TRBD1	TRBV6-6	.	TRBJ2-7	TGTGCCAGCAGTGTACCGGGACAGCGCTACGAGCAGTACTTC	CASSVPGQRYEQYF
TRBD2	TRBV6-4	.	TRBJ2-1	TGTGCCAGCAGTGACTCGACTAGCGGGTCCAATGAGCAGTTCTTC	CASSDSTSGSNEQFF
.	TRBV7-2	once	TRBJ1-1	TGTGCCAGCAGCTTACAGGCCAACACTGAAGCTTTCTTT	CASSLQANTEAFF
TRBD1	TRBV6-5	.	TRBJ1-6	TGTGCCAGTCAGATAGGGGACAGAAATTCACCCCTCCACTTT	CASQIGDRNSPLHF
.	TRBV5-1	.	TRBJ1-1	TGCGCCAGCAGCCCTTCGACAGCAAAGAACACTGAAGCTTTCTTT	CASSPSTAKNTEAFF
TRBD1	TRBV5-6	.	TRBJ2-1	TGTGCCAGCAGCTCGAAGGACAGGGCGGTCAATGAGCAGTTCTTC	CASSSKDRAVNEQFF
TRBD2	TRBV11-3	.	TRBJ2-3	TGTGCCAGCAGCTCTAGGACTAGCGGGAGTTTGGATACGCAGTATTTT	CASSSRTSGSLDTQYF
.	TRBV6-1	.	TRBJ1-2	TGTGCCAGCGTCTACGGGGGGGGTTGGGATGGCTACACCTTC	CASVYGGGWDGYTF
TRBD1	TRBV6-1	.	TRBJ1-2	TGTGCCAGCAGTCCGAACCCCGACAGGGTCGGTGGCTACACCTTC	CASSPNPDRVGGYTF
TRBD1	TRBV5-4	.	TRBJ2-2	TGTGCCAGCAGCCCGACAGGGGACACCGGGGAGCTGTTTTTT	CASSPTGDTGELFF
TRBD1	TRBV5-6	once	TRBJ2-4	TGTGCCAGCAGCCAACGGACAGGGGACGTTCAAAACATTCAGTACTTC	CASSQRTGDVQNIQYF
.	TRBV9	.	TRBJ2-3	TGTGCCAGCAGCGTACGGTCCTCAGATACGCAGTATTTT	CASSVRSSDTQYF
.	TRBV7-2	.	TRBJ1-5	TGTGCCAGCAGCTTAAACAGGGTCAATCAGCCCCAGCATTTT	CASSLNRVNQPQHF
.	TRBV5-1	.	TRBJ1-2	TGCGCCAGCAGCTTGGCTGCAGGTCATGGCTACACCTTC	CASSLAAGHGYTF
TRBD1	TRBV18	.	TRBJ2-1	TGTGCCAGCTCTTTCACAGGGGGAAACAATGAGCAGTTCTTC	CASSFTGGNNEQFF
TRBD2	TRBV11-2	.	TRBJ2-3	TGTGCCAGCAGCTTATTGGGCGGGAGAACAGATACGCAGTATTTT	CASSLLGGRTDTQYF
TRBD1	TRBV6-1	once	TRBJ2-2	TGTGCCAGCAGTGTCCCCGGGACAGGGGTCAACTCGAACACCGGGGAGCTGTTTTTT	CASSVPGTGVNSNTGELFF
TRBD1	TRBV9	.	TRBJ1-1	TGTGCCAGCAGCATGGACAGGGGGCCTGGGACTGAAGCTTTCTTT	CASSMDRGPGTEAFF
.	TRBV27	.	TRBJ2-2	TGTGCCAGCGCCTATAGCACCGGGGAGCTGTTTTTT	CASAYSTGELFF
TRBD2	TRBV9	.	TRBJ2-5	TGTGCCAGCAGCGAGGCCAGCGGGGGGCCCCAAGAGACCCAGTACTTC	CASSEASGGPQETQYF
TRBD1	TRBV4-2	.	TRBJ2-2	TGTGCCAGCAGCCTACCGGGACAGGGTACCGGGGAGCTGTTTTTT	CASSLPGQGTGELFF
.	TRBV9	.	TRBJ1-5	TGTGCCAGCAGCGTAGGGGGAGGCGGCAATCAGCCCCAGCATTTT	CASSVGGGGNQPQHF
TRBD2	TRBV19	.	TRBJ2-1	TGTGCCAGTAGTATAGGTAGCGGGAAATTTAGGGTTCAGTTCTTC	CASSIGSGKFRVQFF
.	TRBV6-1	.	TRBJ1-5	TGTGCCAGCAGTGAAGAACGGAATCAGCCCCAGCATTTT	CASSEERNQPQHF
.	TRBV5-1	.	TRBJ2-7	TGCGCCAGCAGCTTGGCAGCAGGGAAGGGGTACGAGCAGTACTTC	CASSLAAGKGYEQYF
.	TRBV18	.	TRBJ1-1	TGTGCCAGCTCACCCCCCTCGGGGGGCTCCCGACGGACTGAAGCTTTCTTT	CASSPPSGGSRRTEAFF
.	TRBV10-1	.	TRBJ2-3	TGCGCCAGCAATAGGGGGATTGCAGATACGCAGTATTTT	CASNRGIADTQYF
.	TRBV9	.	TRBJ1-4	TGTGCCAGCAGCACCCGCCCGCAGGCGCGGGAACTGTTTTTT	CASSTRPQARELFF
TRBD1	TRBV2	.	TRBJ1-1	TGTGCCAGCATCAGGGACAGGGGAATTCGAGCTTTCTTT	CASIRDRGIRAFF
TRBD1	TRBV6-5	.	TRBJ1-1	TGTGCCAGCAGAAGTACCGGGACAGGGAGCGCTGAAGCTTTCTTT	CASRSTGTGSAEAFF
TRBD1	TRBV5-1	.	TRBJ2-5	TGCGCCAGCAGCTTTACTCCGACAGGGGGCCAGGAGACCCAGTACTTC	CASSFTPTGGQETQYF